The rows below give T cell receptor beta chains drawn from one sample of a study of shared clonotypes between healthy human individuals. The data were produced by immunoSEQ multiplex PCR, yet TCRdb's version contains in-frame clones alone and is incomplete. The sample has roughly 810,000 clones; around 96% are singletons. Sample: naive CD8+ T cells sorted from blood. The receptors come from a man between 25 and 39 years old in good health. Both conserved end residues are part of each CDR3. The D gene is left open where the match is weak. Size tells how often a clone was seen (once, few, many) or the class of an expanded clone, and some rows leave it out.

14,.,TRBJ2-7,TRBV13,.,TGTGCCAGCAGTCCCTCTCTCCAGGGCCACGAGCAGTACTTC,CASSPSLQGHEQYF
15,.,TRBJ1-2,TRBV4-1,.,TGCGCCAGCAGCCAAGATAAGGCAGGTACCTATGGCTACACCTTC,CASSQDKAGTYGYTF
17,.,TRBJ2-6,TRBV5-1,.,TGCGCCAGCAGCTTCCGGGACACTAAATCTGGGGCCAACGTCCTGACTTTC,CASSFRDTKSGANVLTF
12,.,TRBJ2-1,TRBV7-8,.,TGTGCCAGCAGCCCGCCCGGGAATGAGCAGTTCTTC,CASSPPGNEQFF
15,.,TRBJ2-1,TRBV2,.,TGTGCCAGCAGTGGGTGGGTGGGAAGCGGCGATGAGCAGTTCTTC,CASSGWVGSGDEQFF
10,.,TRBJ1-1,TRBV29-1,.,TGCAGCGTTGGACGGATTGAAGCTTTCTTT,CSVGRIEAFF
15,.,TRBJ1-2,TRBV27,TRBD1,TGTGCCAGCAGTCTAGACAGGGGATCTGTCTATGGCTACACCTTC,CASSLDRGSVYGYTF
13,.,TRBJ2-5,TRBV5-4,.,TGTGCCAGCAGCTATACCGGGGAAGAGACCCAGTACTTC,CASSYTGEETQYF
15,.,TRBJ1-4,TRBV4-1,.,TGCGCCAGCAGCCAAGTTCCGAGATATAATGAAAAACTGTTTTTT,CASSQVPRYNEKLFF
12,.,TRBJ1-5,TRBV29-1,.,TGCAACCAAAGGGCGGACAATCAGCCCCAGCATTTT,CNQRADNQPQHF
16,.,TRBJ2-2,TRBV13,TRBD1,TGTGCCAGCAGCCCCGGACAGGGGTATAACACCGGGGAGCTGTTTTTT,CASSPGQGYNTGELFF
13,.,TRBJ2-1,TRBV9,.,TGTGCCAGCAGCGCCGCCTCCTACAATGAGCAGTTCTTC,CASSAASYNEQFF
17,.,TRBJ2-1,TRBV7-9,.,TGTGCCAGCAGCTTATTCAGGGGCGGTTATACCTACAATGAGCAGTTCTTC,CASSLFRGGYTYNEQFF
14,.,TRBJ2-1,TRBV4-3,.,TGCGCCAGCAGCCCAGGTGTCGACATCAATGAGCAGTTCTTC,CASSPGVDINEQFF
16,.,TRBJ1-5,TRBV5-5,.,TGTGCCAGCAGCTTGGTAAGGCAGGGGCACAATCAGCCCCAGCATTTT,CASSLVRQGHNQPQHF
16,.,TRBJ2-7,TRBV11-2,TRBD1,TGTGCCAGCAGCCACGTCGGGACAGGTAGAACCTACGAGCAGTACTTC,CASSHVGTGRTYEQYF
13,.,TRBJ2-1,TRBV5-1,.,TGCGCCAGCAGCTTGGAGGTGAAGCTTGAGCAGTTCTTC,CASSLEVKLEQFF
17,.,TRBJ2-7,TRBV7-3,.,TGTGCCAGCAGCGTCTTCCCCCGGGACAAGGGGCCCTACGAGCAGTACTTC,CASSVFPRDKGPYEQYF
15,.,TRBJ2-7,TRBV27,TRBD2,TGTGCCAGCAGTTTCCGGGCTAGCGGAACCTACGAGCAGTACTTC,CASSFRASGTYEQYF
14,.,TRBJ1-1,TRBV4-1,.,TGCGCCAGCAGCCATGAAGGAGGAAACACTGAAGCTTTCTTT,CASSHEGGNTEAFF
15,.,TRBJ1-2,TRBV10-3,.,TGTGCCATCAGTGAGTCGTCAGGGGCGTTCTATGGCTACACCTTC,CAISESSGAFYGYTF
13,.,TRBJ2-7,TRBV27,.,TGTGCCAGCAGTTTATCCGTTAATTACGAGCAGTACTTC,CASSLSVNYEQYF
13,.,TRBJ2-7,TRBV29-1,.,TGCAGCGTTCAGGGGTCCCCCGACTACGAGCAGTACTTC,CSVQGSPDYEQYF
15,.,TRBJ1-2,TRBV4-3,.,TGCGCCAGCAGCCCTTTTTCCACGGAAGATTATGGCTACACCTTC,CASSPFSTEDYGYTF
13,.,TRBJ2-7,TRBV7-9,TRBD2,TGTGCCGGTCGCGGGAGTGGTTCCTACGAGCAGTACTTC,CAGRGSGSYEQYF
16,.,TRBJ2-1,TRBV27,TRBD1,TGTGCCAGCAGGACGACTGGGACAGCCTCCTACAATGAGCAGTTCTTC,CASRTTGTASYNEQFF
14,.,TRBJ2-7,TRBV9,.,TGTGCCAGCAGTGCCGACAGCAACAGCTACGAGCAGTACTTC,CASSADSNSYEQYF
13,.,TRBJ1-4,TRBV14,.,TGTGCCAGCAGCCAATGGTATAATGAAAAACTGTTTTTT,CASSQWYNEKLFF
15,.,TRBJ2-7,TRBV4-2,TRBD2,TGTGCCAGCAGCCAAGTGACGGGAGGGCCTCGGGAGCAGTACTTC,CASSQVTGGPREQYF
14,once,TRBJ2-2,TRBV27,.,TGTGCCAGCAGTCCCCGGTGGAACACCGGGGAGCTGTTTTTT,CASSPRWNTGELFF
13,.,TRBJ2-7,TRBV27,TRBD1,TGTGCCAGCAGTCCGGGACAGGGGTACGAGCAGTACTTC,CASSPGQGYEQYF
13,once,TRBJ2-7,TRBV6-1,.,TGTGCCAGCAGAGAAGGGGGGAACTACGAGCAGTACTTC,CASREGGNYEQYF
15,.,TRBJ2-7,TRBV30,TRBD1,TGTGCCTGGAGGGTAACCGGGACAGGCCTCTACGAGCAGTACTTC,CAWRVTGTGLYEQYF
14,once,TRBJ2-7,TRBV9,.,TGTGCCAGCAGCGTAGCTGTTGGGCAGTACGAGCAGTACTTC,CASSVAVGQYEQYF
15,.,TRBJ2-3,TRBV5-1,TRBD2,TGCGCCAGCAGCCCGAGGACTAGCGGGACTGATACGCAGTATTTT,CASSPRTSGTDTQYF
13,.,TRBJ2-7,TRBV7-2,.,TGTGCCAGCAGCCCCCTAACTTACTACGAGCAGTACTTC,CASSPLTYYEQYF
13,.,TRBJ1-1,TRBV27,.,TGTGCCAGCAGTTTATTCAGTAACACTGAAGCTTTCTTT,CASSLFSNTEAFF
14,.,TRBJ2-7,TRBV5-1,TRBD2,TGCGCCAGCAGCTTGGTTCCGGGGGGTTACGAGCAGTACTTC,CASSLVPGGYEQYF
13,.,TRBJ2-7,TRBV11-2,TRBD2,TGTGCCAGCAGCCCGGGCGGGGGGTTCAAGCAGTACTTC,CASSPGGGFKQYF
14,.,TRBJ2-7,TRBV4-1,.,TGCGCCAGCAGCCGGACTTCAAGCTCCTACGAGCAGTACTTC,CASSRTSSSYEQYF
14,.,TRBJ2-3,TRBV12-5,.,TGTACGGAATGGGACACGCACACACGAGATACGCAGTATTTT,CTEWDTHTRDTQYF
14,.,TRBJ2-7,TRBV11-2,TRBD1,TGTGCCAGCAGCGCGACAGGGCAGTTAGACGAGCAGTACTTC,CASSATGQLDEQYF
13,.,TRBJ2-7,TRBV29-1,TRBD2,TGCAGCGTTGGACTAGCCGGGATCTACGAGCAGTACTTC,CSVGLAGIYEQYF
13,few,TRBJ2-7,TRBV5-1,TRBD2,TGCGCCAGCAGCTTAGGGAGGGATTACGAGCAGTACTTC,CASSLGRDYEQYF
14,.,TRBJ1-2,TRBV9,.,TGTGCCAGCAGCGTAGGAGTGGGGTCTTATGGCTACACCTTC,CASSVGVGSYGYTF
17,.,TRBJ1-5,TRBV6-1,TRBD1,TGTGCCAGCAGTGAGCCCGAACAGGGGTTAGGCAATCAGCCCCAGCATTTT,CASSEPEQGLGNQPQHF